This T cell receptor beta chain was recorded in a study of blood T cells in healthy people across ages. The junction had 11 bases not matched to a gene; V was cut back by 7 bases and J by 9 bases. CDR3 length equals 15 residues. Primed by a sample-barcoded 5' primer and a J-beta primer mix, a second PCR proceeded for 7 to 11 cycles. TCRdb reprocessed the 5' RACE reads with MiXCR, giving one entry per CDR3 protein. Among some 710,000 distinct CDR3 sequences listed, approximately 21% were seen once. This chain joins TRBV12-3 or TRBV12-4 and TRBJ2-1; TRBD1 matches 11 bases. The origin of this receptor is a man between 65 and 80 years old in good health. The sample comprised blood. CDR3 sequence (DNA): TGTGCCAGCATCAGAGGGGGGACAGGGGGTATTGAGCAGTTCTTC. This encodes CASIRGGTGGIEQFF.